These 13 T cell receptor beta chains were sequenced from one sample in a study of blood T cells in healthy people across ages. Next came a second PCR, run for roughly 6 to 11 cycles, which used a sample-barcoded 5' primer along with a J-beta primer mix. TCRdb redid the calling of the 5' RACE reads with MiXCR, one entry per CDR3 protein. The table lists nearly 800,000 distinct CDR3 sequences, 20% to 25% of them singletons. This sample also appeared in a second study, on T cells of mothers and their children.

Material for sequencing was blood. Source of these receptors: a boy aged 5-17 years in good health.

This clonotype has only a few counts. The chain links TRBV7-9 to TRBJ1-4; weak D call: TRBD1 (6 bases). CDR3 size: 15 residues. Germline V gives CDR1 SEHNR, CDR2 FQNEAQ (reference sequence). Deletions cut 3 bases from V and 2 bases from J, with 10 bases between. The CDR3 nucleotides read TGTGCCAGCAGCTTCACAGGGTTGACTAATGAAAAACTGTTTTTT. The encoded protein is CASSFTGLTNEKLFF. The full variable domain, rest sourced from reference TRBV7-9 and TRBJ1-4, is DTGVSQNPRHKITKRGQNVTFRCDPISEHNRLYWYRQTLGQGPEFLTYFQNEAQLEKSRLLSDRFSAERPKGSFSTLEIQRTEQGDSAMYLCASSFTGLTNEKLFFGSGTQLSVL.

There are a few counts of this clonotype. CDR3: CASSPDPDRDHGYTF. In DNA form, the CDR3 reads TGTGCCAGCAGCCCCGACCCGGACAGGGACCATGGCTACACCTTC. V gene TRBV9 combines with J gene TRBJ1-2; 8 nucleotides align to TRBD1. V was pared by 4 bases and J by 6 bases, with 11 bases of the junction left unmatched. Germline values: CDR1 SGDLS, CDR2 YYNGEE. The CDR3 is made up of 15 amino acids. Together with reference TRBV9 and TRBJ1-2, the CDR3 gives the full variable domain: DSGVTQTPKHLITATGQRVTLRCSPRSGDLSVYWYQQSLDQGLQFLIQYYNGEERAKGNILERFSAQQFPDLHSELNLSSLELGDSALYFCASSPDPDRDHGYTFGSGTRLTVV.

J is TRBJ2-1 and V is TRBV5-1, with D possibly TRBD2 on 6 matching bases. The CDR3 runs to 16 residues. V was pared by 0 bases and J by 2 bases, with 12 bases between. The germline V gene has CDR1 SGHRS and CDR2 YFSETQ. CDR3 in amino acids: CASSLALTGAYNEQFF. CDR3 in DNA: TGCGCCAGCAGCTTGGCGCTAACGGGAGCCTACAATGAGCAGTTCTTC. The complete variable domain, with remaining parts taken from reference TRBV5-1 and TRBJ2-1, reads KAGVTQTPRYLIKTRGQQVTLSCSPISGHRSVSWYQQTPGQGLQFLFEYFSETQRNKGNFPGRFSGRQFSNSRSEMNVSTLELGDSALYLCASSLALTGAYNEQFFGPGTRLTVL.

There are a few counts of this clonotype. The chain carries TRBV7-6 and TRBJ1-5, with unresolved D. This CDR3 comprises 16 residues. V gave up 5 bases and J gave up 4 bases, with 18 bases separating them. Germline loops: CDR1 SGHVS, CDR2 FNYEAQ. This CDR3 reads CASSLHAAVLNQPQHF. The CDR3 DNA sequence: TGTGCCAGCAGCCTACATGCGGCAGTCCTAAATCAGCCCCAGCATTTT.

The V and J genes are TRBV28 and TRBJ2-2; unclear D gene. Trimming pared 5 bases from V and 4 bases from J, leaving 11 bases between. There are 14 residues in the CDR3. CDR1 and CDR2 (germline): MDHEN, SYDVKM. Written as DNA, the CDR3 is TGTGCCAGCAGTGGGCGGCTTTTCACCGGGGAGCTGTTTTTT. It is translated as CASSGRLFTGELFF.

This clonotype was detected a few times. The chain is built from TRBV20-1 and TRBJ2-3; D remains unclear. Trimming left V 3 bases short and J 3 bases short, with 13 bases between. The CDR3 covers 14 residues. The V gene's germline CDR1 is DFQATT and CDR2 SNEGSKA (reference sequence). The CDR3 bases are TGCAGTGCTAGGGCGCTCCCACCGACAGATACGCAGTATTTT. Protein sequence: CSARALPPTDTQYF.

This clonotype was detected only a few times. The chain combines TRBV7-3 with TRBJ1-3; possibly TRBD1 for D (5 bases). The germline V gene encodes CDR1 SGHTA and CDR2 FQGTGA. The CDR3 length is 18 residues. The V end was cut by 2 bases, the J end by 5 bases, with 22 bases between. CDR3 protein: CASSLRRTRQSLRNTIYF. The CDR3 DNA sequence: TGTGCCAGCAGCTTACGTCGGACACGGCAGTCTCTTAGAAACACCATATATTTT. Based on the CDR3 plus reference TRBV7-3 and TRBJ1-3, the full variable domain is GAGVSQTPSNKVTEKGKYVELRCDPISGHTALYWYRQSLGQGPEFLIYFQGTGAADDSGLPNDRFFAVRPEGSVSTLKIQRTERGDSAVYLCASSLRRTRQSLRNTIYFGEGSWLTVV.

The genes are TRBV27 and TRBJ1-1; tentatively, D is TRBD1 (6 bases). Trimming shortened V by 5 bases and J by 7 bases, and 17 bases separated the two germline ends. This CDR3 region has 14 residues. The V gene's germline CDR1 is MNHEY and CDR2 SMNVEV (reference sequence). DNA for the CDR3: TGTGCCAGCAGTACGGGACTTAGGGGGAATGAAGCTTTCTTT. It yields the protein CASSTGLRGNEAFF.

This clonotype was seen a few times. This chain joins TRBV7-3 and TRBJ2-1; 7 nucleotides agree with TRBD1. Per the germline V gene, CDR1 is SGHTA and CDR2 is FQGTGA. CDR3 length equals 15 residues. The V and J ends lost 5 bases and 3 bases, in that order; junction bases with no gene match: 7. The CDR3 nucleotides read TGTGCCAGCAGCCCGCAGTCAGGGGGCTACAATGAGCAGTTCTTC. Protein product: CASSPQSGGYNEQFF.

J is TRBJ2-5 and V is TRBV4-3; either TRBD1 or TRBD2 may supply D (5 bases each). The closer fit of TRBJ2-7 to the DNA end suggests the J call may be wrong. Germline V CDR1 and CDR2: LGHNA, YSLEER. This CDR3 region has 15 residues. CDR3: CASSQGPTLGYEQYF. In nucleotides, the CDR3 is TGCGCCAGCAGCCAGGGACCCACCCTGGGCTACGAGCAGTACTTC.

The chain recombines TRBV19 with TRBJ2-7; D gene ambiguous. V was shortened by 4 bases and J by 1 base, with 11 bases between the two germline ends. In germline, CDR1 is LNHDA, CDR2 SQIVND (reference sequence). The CDR3 has 14 residues. The CDR3 DNA reads TGTGCCAGTAGTACGCCTTACGGATCCTACGAGCAGTACTTC. Translation: CASSTPYGSYEQYF.

The chain employs TRBV12-3 or TRBV12-4 and TRBJ2-7, with 7 bases matching TRBD2. V shed 4 bases, J shed 2 bases, and the junction held 5 bases outside the gene matches. The length of the CDR3 is 14 residues. The CDR3 coding sequence is TGTGCCAGCAGTTCAGGACTAGGGCCCTACGAGCAGTACTTC. It encodes CASSSGLGPYEQYF.

This rearrangement joins TRBV4-3 to TRBJ2-5; 11 positions match TRBD1. The last part of the DNA fits TRBJ2-7 better; the J call may be wrong. The CDR3 sequence is 16 residues long. The germline V gene has CDR1 LGHNA and CDR2 YSLEER. CDR3 region: CASSQAPGQGAYEQYF. The CDR3 bases are TGCGCCAGCAGCCAGGCCCCGGGACAGGGGGCCTACGAGCAGTACTTC.